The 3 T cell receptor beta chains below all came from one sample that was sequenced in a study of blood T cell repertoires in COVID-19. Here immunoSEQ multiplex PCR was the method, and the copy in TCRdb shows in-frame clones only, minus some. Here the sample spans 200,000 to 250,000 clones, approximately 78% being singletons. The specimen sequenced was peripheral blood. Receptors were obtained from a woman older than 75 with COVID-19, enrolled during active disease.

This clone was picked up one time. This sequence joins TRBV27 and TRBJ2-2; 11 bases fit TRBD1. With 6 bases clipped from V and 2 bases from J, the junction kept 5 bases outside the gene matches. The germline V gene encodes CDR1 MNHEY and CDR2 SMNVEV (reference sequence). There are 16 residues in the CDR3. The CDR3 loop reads CASSRGTGGNTGELFF. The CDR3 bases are TGTGCCAGCAGCCGCGGGACAGGGGGTAACACCGGGGAGCTGTTTTTT.

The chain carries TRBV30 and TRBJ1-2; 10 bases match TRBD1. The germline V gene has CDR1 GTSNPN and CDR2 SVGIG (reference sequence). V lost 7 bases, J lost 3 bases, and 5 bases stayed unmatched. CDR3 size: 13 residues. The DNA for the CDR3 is TGTGCCTTTTCGGGACAGGGGTACTATGGCTACACCTTC. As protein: CAFSGQGYYGYTF.

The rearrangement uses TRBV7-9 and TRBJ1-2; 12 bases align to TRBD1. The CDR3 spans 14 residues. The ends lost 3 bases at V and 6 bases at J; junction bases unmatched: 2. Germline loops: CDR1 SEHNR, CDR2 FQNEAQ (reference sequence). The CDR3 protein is CASSFGTGGDGYTF. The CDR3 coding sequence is TGTGCCAGCAGCTTCGGGACAGGGGGCGATGGCTACACCTTC.